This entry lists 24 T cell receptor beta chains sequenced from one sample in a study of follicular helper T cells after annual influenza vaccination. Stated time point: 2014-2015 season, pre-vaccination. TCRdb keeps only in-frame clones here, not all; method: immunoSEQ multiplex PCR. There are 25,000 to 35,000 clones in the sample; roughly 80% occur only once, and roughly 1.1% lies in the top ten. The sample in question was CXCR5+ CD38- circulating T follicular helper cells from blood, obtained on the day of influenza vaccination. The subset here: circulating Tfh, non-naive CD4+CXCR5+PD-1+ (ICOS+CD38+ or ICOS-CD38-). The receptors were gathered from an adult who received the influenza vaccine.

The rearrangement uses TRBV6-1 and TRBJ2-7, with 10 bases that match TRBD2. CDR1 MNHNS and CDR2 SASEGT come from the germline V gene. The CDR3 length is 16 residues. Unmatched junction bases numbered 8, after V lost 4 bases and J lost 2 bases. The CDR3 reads CASSGESGRGPYEQYF. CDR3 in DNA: TGTGCCAGCAGTGGCGAAAGCGGGAGGGGGCCCTACGAGCAGTACTTC.

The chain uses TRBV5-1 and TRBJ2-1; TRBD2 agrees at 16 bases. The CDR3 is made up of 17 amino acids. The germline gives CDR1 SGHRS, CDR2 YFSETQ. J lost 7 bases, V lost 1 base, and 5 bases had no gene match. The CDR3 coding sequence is TGCGCCAGCAGCTTGCTGCCGGGACTAGCGGGAGGGAATGAGCAGTTCTTC. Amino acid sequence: CASSLLPGLAGGNEQFF.

The CDR3 here is CASRGSQETQYF. CDR3 bases: TGTGCCAGCAGGGGCAGCCAAGAGACCCAGTACTTC. The chain is built from TRBV9 and TRBJ2-5; no firm D call. This CDR3 comprises 12 residues. V lost 5 bases and J 1 base, leaving 6 bases between the germline ends. Germline V gene data show CDR1 as SGDLS and CDR2 as YYNGEE.

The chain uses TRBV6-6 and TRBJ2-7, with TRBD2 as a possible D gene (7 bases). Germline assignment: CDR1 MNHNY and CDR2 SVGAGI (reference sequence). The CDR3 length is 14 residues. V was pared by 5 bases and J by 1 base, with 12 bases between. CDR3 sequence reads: CASSGKGGSYEQYF. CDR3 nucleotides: TGTGCCAGCAGTGGGAAGGGGGGGTCCTACGAGCAGTACTTC.

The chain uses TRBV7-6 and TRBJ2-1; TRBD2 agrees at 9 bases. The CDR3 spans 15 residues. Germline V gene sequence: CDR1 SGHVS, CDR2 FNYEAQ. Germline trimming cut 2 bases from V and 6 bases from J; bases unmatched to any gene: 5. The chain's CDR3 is CASSLIAGEGNEQFF. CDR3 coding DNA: TGTGCCAGCAGCTTAATAGCGGGAGAAGGCAATGAGCAGTTCTTC.

CDR3 sequence (DNA): TGTGCCAGCAGCCAAGATTCGGTAACAGATACGCAGTATTTT. Its translation is CASSQDSVTDTQYF. The V gene is TRBV4-2, the J gene TRBJ2-3; no definite D call. The CDR3 totals 14 residues. V was cut by 0 bases and J by 3 bases, with 7 bases left in between. The germline V gene has CDR1 LGHNA and CDR2 YNFKEQ.

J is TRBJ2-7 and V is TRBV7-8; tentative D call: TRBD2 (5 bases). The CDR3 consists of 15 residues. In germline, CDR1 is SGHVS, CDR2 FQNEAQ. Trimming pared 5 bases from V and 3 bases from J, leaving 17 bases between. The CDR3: CASSTKTGTIYEQYF. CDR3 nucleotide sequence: TGTGCCAGCAGCACGAAGACGGGAACTATCTACGAGCAGTACTTC.

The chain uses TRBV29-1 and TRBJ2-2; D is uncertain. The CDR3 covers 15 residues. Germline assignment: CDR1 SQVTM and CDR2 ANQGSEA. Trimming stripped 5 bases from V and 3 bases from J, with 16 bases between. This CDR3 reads CSVSQFVGDTGELFF. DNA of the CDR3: TGCAGCGTTAGCCAATTCGTCGGAGACACCGGGGAGCTGTTTTTT.

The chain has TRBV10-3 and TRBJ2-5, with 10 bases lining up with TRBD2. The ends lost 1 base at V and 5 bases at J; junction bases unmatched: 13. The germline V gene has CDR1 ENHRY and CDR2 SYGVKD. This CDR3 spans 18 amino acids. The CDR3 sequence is CAISEFYRTSGGMETQYF. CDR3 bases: TGTGCCATCAGTGAGTTCTACAGGACTAGCGGAGGAATGGAGACCCAGTACTTC.

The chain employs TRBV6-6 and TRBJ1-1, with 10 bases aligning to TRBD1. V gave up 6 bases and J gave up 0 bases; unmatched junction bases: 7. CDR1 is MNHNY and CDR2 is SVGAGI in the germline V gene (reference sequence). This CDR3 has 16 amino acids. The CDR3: CASSRDRGGVNTEAFF. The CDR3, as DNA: TGTGCCAGCAGCCGGGACAGGGGTGGTGTGAACACTGAAGCTTTCTTT.

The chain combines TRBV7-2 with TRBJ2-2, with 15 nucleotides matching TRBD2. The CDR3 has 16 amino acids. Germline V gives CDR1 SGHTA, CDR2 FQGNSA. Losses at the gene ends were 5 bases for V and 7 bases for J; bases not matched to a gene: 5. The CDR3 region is CASSRTSGRAGGELFF. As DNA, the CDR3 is TGTGCCAGCAGCCGGACTAGCGGGAGGGCGGGCGGGGAGCTGTTTTTT.

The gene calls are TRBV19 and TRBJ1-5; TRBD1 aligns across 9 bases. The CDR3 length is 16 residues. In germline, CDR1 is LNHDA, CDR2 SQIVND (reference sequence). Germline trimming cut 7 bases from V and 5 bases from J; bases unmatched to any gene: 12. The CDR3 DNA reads TGTGCCAGTATAGATTCTACAGGGGGCACCTATCAGCCCCAGCATTTT. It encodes CASIDSTGGTYQPQHF.

The CDR3 protein is CASSGILKIGTGDYGYTF. For the CDR3, the DNA is TGTGCCAGCAGCGGAATTTTGAAAATCGGGACAGGGGATTATGGCTACACCTTC. The chain has TRBV21-1 and TRBJ1-2; the table's D call, TRBD1, was not checked against the DNA. TRBV21-1 is a recognized pseudogene. The CDR3 has 18 residues.

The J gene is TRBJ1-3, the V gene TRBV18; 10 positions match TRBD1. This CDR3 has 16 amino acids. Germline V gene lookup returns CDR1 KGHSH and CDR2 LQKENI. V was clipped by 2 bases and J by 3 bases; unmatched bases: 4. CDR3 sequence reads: CASSPSTGGLGNTIYF. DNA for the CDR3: TGTGCCAGCTCACCATCGACAGGGGGCCTTGGAAACACCATATATTTT.

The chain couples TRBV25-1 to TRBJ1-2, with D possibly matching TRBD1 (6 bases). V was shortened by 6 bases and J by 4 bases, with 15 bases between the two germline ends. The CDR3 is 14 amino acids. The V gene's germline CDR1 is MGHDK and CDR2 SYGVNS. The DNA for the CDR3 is TGTGCCAGCAGCGGCCTGAACAGGGCCTATGGCTACACCTTC. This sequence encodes CASSGLNRAYGYTF.

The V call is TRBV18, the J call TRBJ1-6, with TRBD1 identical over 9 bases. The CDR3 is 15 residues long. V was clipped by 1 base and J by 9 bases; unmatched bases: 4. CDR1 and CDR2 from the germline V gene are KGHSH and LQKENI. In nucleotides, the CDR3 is TGTGCCAGCTCACCACAGGACAGGGGTCGTTCACCCCTCCACTTT. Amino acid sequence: CASSPQDRGRSPLHF.

The CDR3 nucleotides read TGTGCCAGCTCGGGGGGGCCCTCCTACAATGAGCAGTTCTTC. It encodes CASSGGPSYNEQFF. The chain combines TRBV2 with TRBJ2-1, with 8 bases aligning to TRBD2. The CDR3 length is 14 residues. The V gene's germline CDR1 is SNHLY and CDR2 FYNNEI. Trimming cost V 8 bases and J 0 bases; bases outside gene matches: 3.

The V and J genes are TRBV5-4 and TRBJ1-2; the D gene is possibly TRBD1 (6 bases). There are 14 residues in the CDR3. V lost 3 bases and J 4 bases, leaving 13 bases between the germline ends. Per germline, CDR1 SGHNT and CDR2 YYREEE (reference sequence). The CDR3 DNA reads TGTGCCAGCAGCTCGGACAGCTTCGGCTATGGCTACACCTTC. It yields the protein CASSSDSFGYGYTF.

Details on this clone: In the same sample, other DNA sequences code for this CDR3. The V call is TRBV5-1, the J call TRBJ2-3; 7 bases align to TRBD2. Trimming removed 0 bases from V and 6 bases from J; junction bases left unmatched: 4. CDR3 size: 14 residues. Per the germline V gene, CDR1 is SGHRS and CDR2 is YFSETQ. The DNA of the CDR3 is TGCGCCAGCAGCTTGGTGGCGGGGGAGGATACGCAGTATTTT. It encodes CASSLVAGEDTQYF. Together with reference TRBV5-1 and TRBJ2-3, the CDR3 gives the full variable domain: KAGVTQTPRYLIKTRGQQVTLSCSPISGHRSVSWYQQTPGQGLQFLFEYFSETQRNKGNFPGRFSGRQFSNSRSEMNVSTLELGDSALYLCASSLVAGEDTQYFGPGTRLTVL.

CDR3 coding DNA: TGTGCCAGCAGCTTAAAGGGACAGGGTAACGAAAAACTGTTTTTT. This sequence encodes CASSLKGQGNEKLFF. The chain combines TRBV6-1 with TRBJ1-4; 9 bases map to TRBD1. Looked up from germline, CDR1 is MNHNS and CDR2 is SASEGT. The V gene end was trimmed by 6 bases and the J gene end by 8 bases; junction bases not matched to a gene: 10. The CDR3 length is 15 residues.

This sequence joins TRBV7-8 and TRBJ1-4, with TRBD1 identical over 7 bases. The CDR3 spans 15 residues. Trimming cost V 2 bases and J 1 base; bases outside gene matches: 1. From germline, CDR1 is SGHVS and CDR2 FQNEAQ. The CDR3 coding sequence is TGTGCCAGCAGCTTACCAGGGGGAACTAATGAAAAACTGTTTTTT. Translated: CASSLPGGTNEKLFF.

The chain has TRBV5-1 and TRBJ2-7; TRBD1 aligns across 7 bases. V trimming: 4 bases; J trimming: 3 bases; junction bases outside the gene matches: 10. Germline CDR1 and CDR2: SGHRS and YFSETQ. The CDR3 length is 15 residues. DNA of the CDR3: TGCGCCAGCAGCCTAACCCCGACAGGGAACTACGAGCAGTACTTC. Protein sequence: CASSLTPTGNYEQYF.

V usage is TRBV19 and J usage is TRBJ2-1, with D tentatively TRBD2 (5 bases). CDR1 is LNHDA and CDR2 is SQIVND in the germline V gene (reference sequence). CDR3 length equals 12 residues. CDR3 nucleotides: TGTGCGACGGGAACTACCTACAATGAGCAGTTCTTC. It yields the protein CATGTTYNEQFF.

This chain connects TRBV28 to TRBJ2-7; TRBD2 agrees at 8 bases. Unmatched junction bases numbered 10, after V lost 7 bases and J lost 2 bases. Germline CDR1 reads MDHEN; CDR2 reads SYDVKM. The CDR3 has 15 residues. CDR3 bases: TGTGCCAGCACCGGACCGGGACTAGGTCCCTACGAGCAGTACTTC. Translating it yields CASTGPGLGPYEQYF.